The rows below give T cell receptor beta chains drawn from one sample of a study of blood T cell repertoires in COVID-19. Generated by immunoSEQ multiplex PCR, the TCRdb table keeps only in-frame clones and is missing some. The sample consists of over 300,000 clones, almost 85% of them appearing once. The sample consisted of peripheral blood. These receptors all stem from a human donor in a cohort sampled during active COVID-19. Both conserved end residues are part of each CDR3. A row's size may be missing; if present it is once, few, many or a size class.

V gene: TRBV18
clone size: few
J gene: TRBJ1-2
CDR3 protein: CASSSNEGAGGYTF

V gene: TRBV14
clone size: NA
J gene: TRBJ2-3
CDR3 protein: CASSHFKSGLAGRDTQYF

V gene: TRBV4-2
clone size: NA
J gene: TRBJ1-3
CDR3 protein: CASSPDTTGPSGNTIYF

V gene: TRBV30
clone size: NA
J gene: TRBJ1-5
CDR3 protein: CAWSQRAVNQPQHF

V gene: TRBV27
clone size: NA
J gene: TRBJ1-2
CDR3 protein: CASSLSGRVAGGYTF

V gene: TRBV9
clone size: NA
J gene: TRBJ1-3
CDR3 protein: CASSVGDTRNTIYF

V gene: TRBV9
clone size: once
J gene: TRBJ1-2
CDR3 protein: CASRVGTGTNYGYTF

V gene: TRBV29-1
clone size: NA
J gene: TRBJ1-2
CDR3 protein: CSTLYRPGYTF

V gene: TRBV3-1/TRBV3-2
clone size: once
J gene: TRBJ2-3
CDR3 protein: CASSQDRDRGRTQYF

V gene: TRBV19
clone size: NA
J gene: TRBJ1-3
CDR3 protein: CASRNRGSGNTIYF

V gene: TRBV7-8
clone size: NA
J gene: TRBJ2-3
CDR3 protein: CASSAGLAGSHTDTQYF

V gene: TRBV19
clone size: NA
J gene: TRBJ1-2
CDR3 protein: CASSIVSPTGSGYTF

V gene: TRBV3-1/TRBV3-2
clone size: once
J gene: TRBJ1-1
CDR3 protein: CASSRDILNTEAFF

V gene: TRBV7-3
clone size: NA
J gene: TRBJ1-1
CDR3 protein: CASSLSTRGEAFF

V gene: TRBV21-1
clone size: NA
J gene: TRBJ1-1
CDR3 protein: CASSNEGDPGGAFF

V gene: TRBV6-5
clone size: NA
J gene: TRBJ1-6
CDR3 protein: CASTEQGPYNSPLHF

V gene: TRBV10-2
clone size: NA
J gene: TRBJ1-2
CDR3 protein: CATRGTGEGYGYTF

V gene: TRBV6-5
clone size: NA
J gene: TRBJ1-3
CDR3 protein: CATKNRGFNGNTIYF

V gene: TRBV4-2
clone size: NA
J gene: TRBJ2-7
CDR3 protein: CASSLEGHEQYF

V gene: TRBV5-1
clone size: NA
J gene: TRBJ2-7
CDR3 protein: CASSLGGTGVSYEQYF

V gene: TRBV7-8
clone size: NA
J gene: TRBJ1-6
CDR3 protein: CASSKDRHSPLHF

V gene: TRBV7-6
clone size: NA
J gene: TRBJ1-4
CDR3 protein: CASSFSSTNEKLFF

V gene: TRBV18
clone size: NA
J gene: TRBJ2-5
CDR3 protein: CASSPRTGGYETQYF

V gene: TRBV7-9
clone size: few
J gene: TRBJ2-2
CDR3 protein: CASSQPGQGATGELFF

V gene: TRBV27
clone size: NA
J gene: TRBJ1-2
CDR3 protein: CASSPWTGGYGYTF

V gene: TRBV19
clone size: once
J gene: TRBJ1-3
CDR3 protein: CASIRRDSREGNTIYF

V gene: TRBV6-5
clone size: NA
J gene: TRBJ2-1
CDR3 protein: CASSYSWLGGNEQFF

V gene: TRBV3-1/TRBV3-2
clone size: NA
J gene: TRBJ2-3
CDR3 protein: CASSQERRGGALDTQYF

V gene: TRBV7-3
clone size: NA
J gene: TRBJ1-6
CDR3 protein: CASSLGDRNSPLHF

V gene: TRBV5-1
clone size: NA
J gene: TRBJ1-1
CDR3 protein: CASSLGGRATEAFF

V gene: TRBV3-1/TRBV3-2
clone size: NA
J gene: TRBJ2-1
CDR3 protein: CASSLVLAGAVNEQFF

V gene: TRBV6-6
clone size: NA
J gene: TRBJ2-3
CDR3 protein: CASSRTGQGLGDTQYF

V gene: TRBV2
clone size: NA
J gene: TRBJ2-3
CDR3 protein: CASSRDSSTDTQYF

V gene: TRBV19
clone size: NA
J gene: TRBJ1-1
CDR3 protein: CASSQQMNTEAFF

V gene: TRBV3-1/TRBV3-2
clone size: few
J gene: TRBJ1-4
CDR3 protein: CASSPRRQGGEKLFF

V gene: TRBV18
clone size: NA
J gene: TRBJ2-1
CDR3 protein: CASSPSGLAGLNEQFF

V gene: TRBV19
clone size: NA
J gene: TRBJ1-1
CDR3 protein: CASKRGGTEAFF

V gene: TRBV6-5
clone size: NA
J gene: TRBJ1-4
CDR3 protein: CASRDTTTNEKLFF

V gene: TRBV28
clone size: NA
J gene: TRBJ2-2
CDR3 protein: CASSLTTGNTGELFF

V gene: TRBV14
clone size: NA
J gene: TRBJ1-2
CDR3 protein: CASSQERVGGGYTF

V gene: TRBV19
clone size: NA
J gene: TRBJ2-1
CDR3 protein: CASSVRPSGNEQFF

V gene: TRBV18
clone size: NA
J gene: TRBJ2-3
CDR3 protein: CASSAGTSGTDTQYF

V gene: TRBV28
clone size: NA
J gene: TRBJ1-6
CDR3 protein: CASSPGAGSYNSPLHF

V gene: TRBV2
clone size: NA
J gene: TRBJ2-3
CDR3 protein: CASSVQGTDTQYF

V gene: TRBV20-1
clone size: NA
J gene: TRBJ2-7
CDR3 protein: CSASGGLTYEQYF